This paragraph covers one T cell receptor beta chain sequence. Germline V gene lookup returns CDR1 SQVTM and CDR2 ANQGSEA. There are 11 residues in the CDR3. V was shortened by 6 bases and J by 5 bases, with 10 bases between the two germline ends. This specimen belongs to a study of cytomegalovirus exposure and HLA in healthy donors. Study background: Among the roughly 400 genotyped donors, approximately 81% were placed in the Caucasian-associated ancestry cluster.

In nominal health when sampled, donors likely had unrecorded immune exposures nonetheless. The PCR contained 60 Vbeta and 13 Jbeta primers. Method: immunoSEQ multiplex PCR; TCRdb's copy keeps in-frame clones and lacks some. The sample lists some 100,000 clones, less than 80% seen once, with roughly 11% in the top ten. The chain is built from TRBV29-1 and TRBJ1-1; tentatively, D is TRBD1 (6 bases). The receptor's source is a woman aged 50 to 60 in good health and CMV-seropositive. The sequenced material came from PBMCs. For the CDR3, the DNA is TGCAGCGTGCTCAGGGGAACTGAAGCTTTCTTT. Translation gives CSVLRGTEAFF. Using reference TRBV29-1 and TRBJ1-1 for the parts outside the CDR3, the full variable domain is SAVISQKPSRDICQRGTSLTIQCQVDSQVTMMFWYRQQPGQSLTLIATANQGSEATYESGFVIDKFPISRPNLTFSTLTVSNMSPEDSSIYLCSVLRGTEAFFGQGTRLTVV.